This TCR beta chain is drawn from a study of blood T cell repertoires in COVID-19. TCRdb's table, derived via immunoSEQ multiplex PCR, lists solely in-frame clones and lacks some. The sample holds around 190,000 clones, about 82% seen once. CDR1 and CDR2 (germline): DFQATT, SNEGSKA (reference sequence). Trimming took off 4 bases at V and 7 bases at J, with 10 bases between the two ends. This CDR3 contains 11 residues. The rearrangement joins TRBV20-1 to TRBJ1-2; D perhaps matches TRBD1 (5 bases). What was sequenced was PBMCs or T cells enriched from blood (not recorded which). This receptor was identified in a man aged 40-50 years with acute COVID-19. Here the CDR3 reads CSAKDNPGYTF. CDR3 DNA: TGCAGTGCTAAGGACAACCCTGGCTACACCTTC.